This T cell receptor (beta chain) was observed in a study of regulatory T cells in long-lasting Graves disease. General study results and limits: Persistent-disease Graves' patients showed less TCR diversity than new cases. Persistent patients shared more public clonotypes (2,741) than newly diagnosed patients (about 940).

A remark on this clonotype: Its antigen is undetermined.

With iRepertoire HTBI primers and Arm-PCR of CDR3 regions, TCR beta libraries were built. TCRdb independently ran MiXCR on the multiplex PCR reads; one entry per CDR3 protein. The sample lists about 300,000 distinct CDR3 sequences, roughly 18% occurring once. Time point: newly diagnosed GD, antithyroid drugs for less than 3 months. RNA isolated from PBMCs was used to make the TCR library. V was clipped by 5 bases and J by 4 bases, with 12 bases between them. Germline V gene data show CDR1 as SNHLY and CDR2 as FYNNEI. The length of the CDR3 is 15 residues. The chain has TRBV2 and TRBJ1-6, with D tentatively TRBD1 (6 bases). The TCR originated in a female donor with Graves disease. The sequences come from peripheral blood mononuclear cells (PBMCs), collected at new diagnosis, from a patient treated with antithyroid drugs. CDR3: CASSRQESYNSPLHF. The CDR3 nucleotides are TGTGCCAGCAGTCGACAGGAATCATATAATTCACCCCTCCACTTT.